Listed below are T cell receptor beta chains from one sample, sequenced in a study of blood T cell repertoires in COVID-19. Generated by immunoSEQ multiplex PCR, the TCRdb table keeps only in-frame clones and is missing some. The repertoire holds roughly 120,000 clones, with approximately 74% as singletons. Specimen: peripheral blood. Receptor source: an elderly man with COVID-19, enrolled during active disease. Each CDR3 is given with its conserved first and last residue. A D gene is named only where the DNA matches it firmly. Some rows have no size entry. The others give once, few or many, or a class for an expanded clone.

abundance	len	d_gene	v_gene	j_gene	CDR3nt	CDR3aa
few	12	-	TRBV19	TRBJ1-2	TGTGCCAGTTTTGGAGGGTCCAGTGGCTACACCTTC	CASFGGSSGYTF
few	17	TRBD2	TRBV15	TRBJ2-5	TGTGCCACCAGCAGAGGAGGGACTAGCGGGAGCGGGGAGACCCAGTACTTC	CATSRGGTSGSGETQYF
-	17	-	TRBV5-1	TRBJ2-2	TGCGCCAGCAGCTTCGCAGGTGGGGGCTTGAACACCGGGGAGCTGTTTTTT	CASSFAGGGLNTGELFF
-	14	TRBD1	TRBV2	TRBJ2-7	TGTGCCAGCAGCTTAGGGACAGCTAAATACGAGCAGTACTTC	CASSLGTAKYEQYF
-	13	-	TRBV2	TRBJ1-6	TGTGCCAGCACCACTCCGGGGAATTCACCCCTCCACTTT	CASTTPGNSPLHF
-	12	-	TRBV18	TRBJ1-1	TGTGCCAGCTCACCAATCTCTAAGGGGGCTTTCTTT	CASSPISKGAFF
-	12	-	TRBV28	TRBJ1-5	TGTGCCAGCAGGGGAGGCAATCAGCCCCAGCATTTT	CASRGGNQPQHF
-	17	TRBD2	TRBV5-6	TRBJ2-1	TGTGCCAGCAGCTTGGATCTAGCGGGAGCGTCCTACAATGAGCAGTTCTTC	CASSLDLAGASYNEQFF
-	21	-	TRBV3-1/TRBV3-2	TRBJ2-1	TGTGCCAGCAGCCCCGTGGCGCCGGGTGCCTCTACCCGGAGCTCCTACAATGAGCAGTTCTTC	CASSPVAPGASTRSSYNEQFF
-	15	-	TRBV7-9	TRBJ1-1	TGTGCCAGCAGCTTAGACGTTTCTTACATCACTGAAGCTTTCTTT	CASSLDVSYITEAFF
few	13	TRBD1	TRBV19	TRBJ1-1	TGTGCCAGTAGAGGGACAGGGGGGACTGAAGCTTTCTTT	CASRGTGGTEAFF
-	13	-	TRBV11-3	TRBJ2-1	TGTGCCAGCAGCTTAGATAGATACAATGAGCAGTTCTTC	CASSLDRYNEQFF
-	13	TRBD2	TRBV29-1	TRBJ2-5	TGCAGCGTTGATAGCGGGACACAAGAGACCCAGTACTTC	CSVDSGTQETQYF
-	17	TRBD1	TRBV3-1/TRBV3-2	TRBJ2-2	TGTGCCAGCAGCCAAGTATTCAGGGGGATTGGTACCGGGGAGCTGTTTTTT	CASSQVFRGIGTGELFF
-	14	-	TRBV7-9	TRBJ1-2	TGTGCCAGCAGCCAGGACGGGAGCAACTATGGCTACACCTTC	CASSQDGSNYGYTF
many	14	-	TRBV28	TRBJ1-2	TGTGCCAGCAGTTGGACAGAGGGATTCTATGGCTACACCTTC	CASSWTEGFYGYTF
once	14	-	TRBV3-1/TRBV3-2	TRBJ1-2	TGTGCCAGCAGCCCCCGCGGGTGGGCTTATGGCTACACCTTC	CASSPRGWAYGYTF
-	14	-	TRBV5-1	TRBJ2-5	TGCGCCAGCAGCCTAAGTATAGCCCAAGAGACCCAGTACTTC	CASSLSIAQETQYF
once	15	-	TRBV4-1	TRBJ2-2	TGCGCCAGCAGCCAAAGTCCACTAGTGGTCGGGGAGCTGTTTTTT	CASSQSPLVVGELFF
-	14	-	TRBV6-5	TRBJ1-2	TGTGCCAGCAGTACCCAAAGAGCTAACTATGGCTACACCTTC	CASSTQRANYGYTF
-	17	TRBD2	TRBV20-1	TRBJ2-4	TGCAGTGCTAGTTCCCCGGGAGGGCGGTCAGCCAAAAACATTCAGTACTTC	CSASSPGGRSAKNIQYF
-	15	-	TRBV27	TRBJ2-3	TGTGCCAGCAGTTTTCTGAGTAGCATGACAGATACGCAGTATTTT	CASSFLSSMTDTQYF
few	17	TRBD2	TRBV3-1/TRBV3-2	TRBJ2-3	TGTGCCAGCAGCCAAGGGGAGCTGAGCGGCGGGGGAGATACGCAGTATTTT	CASSQGELSGGGDTQYF
-	15	-	TRBV4-2	TRBJ2-7	TGTGCCAGCAGCCAGAGGGCGGATGGTACCTACGAGCAGTACTTC	CASSQRADGTYEQYF
-	16	TRBD2	TRBV6-6	TRBJ2-7	TGTGCCAGCAGTTACAGGAGCGGGAGAAGTACCTACGAGCAGTACTTC	CASSYRSGRSTYEQYF
-	16	TRBD1	TRBV4-2	TRBJ2-6	TGTGCCAGCAGCAAGGACAGGGAGCACGGGGCCAACGTCCTGACTTTC	CASSKDREHGANVLTF
-	15	-	TRBV3-1/TRBV3-2	TRBJ2-3	TGTGCCAGCAGTTTAACAGGTTCCGGCACAGATACGCAGTATTTT	CASSLTGSGTDTQYF
-	20	TRBD1	TRBV3-1/TRBV3-2	TRBJ1-2	TGTGCCAGCAGCCAAGTTCCGACCGGGACAGGGGGCGTAAGATCGGGAGGCTACACCTTC	CASSQVPTGTGGVRSGGYTF
-	16	TRBD2	TRBV19	TRBJ2-1	TGTGCCAGTAGTATTCTTTTTGGACTAGCGGGAGGGGGCCTGTTCTTC	CASSILFGLAGGGLFF
once	14	TRBD1	TRBV5-6	TRBJ2-7	TGTGCCAGCAGCTTGGGGCAGGGGGCCTACGAGCAGTACTTC	CASSLGQGAYEQYF
-	15	-	TRBV6-5	TRBJ1-5	TGTGCCAGCAGCCGCTCTAGGAATGCGGATCAGCCCCAGCATTTT	CASSRSRNADQPQHF
-	15	TRBD1	TRBV27	TRBJ2-7	TGTGCCAGCAGTCCGACAGGGGGCCCCTTCTACGAGCAGTACTTC	CASSPTGGPFYEQYF
-	16	TRBD2	TRBV28	TRBJ2-3	TGTGCCAGCAGTTTCCTAGCGGAATACCGCACAGATACGCAGTATTTT	CASSFLAEYRTDTQYF
-	15	-	TRBV11-2	TRBJ1-2	TGTGCCAGCAGCTTAGGGGGGCTACAGGGTCAAGGCTACACCTTC	CASSLGGLQGQGYTF
-	16	TRBD1	TRBV6-1	TRBJ1-1	TGTGCCAGCAGTGCCCCCCGCCGGGACAGGGGGAATGAAGCTTTCTTT	CASSAPRRDRGNEAFF
few	12	TRBD1	TRBV20-1	TRBJ1-5	TGCAGTGCTAGTGGGACAGGTCAGCCCCAGCATTTT	CSASGTGQPQHF